The 25 T cell receptor beta chains below come from one sample, sequenced in a study of regulatory T cells in long-lasting Graves disease. Stated time point: newly diagnosed GD, antithyroid drugs for less than 3 months. With RNA extracted from PBMCs as input, the TCR library was made. Building of the TCR beta libraries involved iRepertoire HTBI primers and Arm-PCR of CDR3 regions. A single record per CDR3 protein comes from TCRdb applying MiXCR to the multiplex PCR reads. The data contain about 200,000 distinct CDR3 sequences, roughly 18% of them singletons. The same sample was also studied in work on T cells in Graves' hyperthyroidism and ophthalmopathy.

The sequencing used peripheral blood mononuclear cells (PBMCs), collected at new diagnosis, from a patient treated with antithyroid drugs. These TCRs come from a young woman with Graves disease.

This clonotype was recorded many times. The chain carries TRBV9 and TRBJ1-5, with D perhaps matching TRBD1 (6 bases). The germline V and J ends were trimmed by 3 bases and 1 base, with 11 bases remaining between them. CDR3 length: 15 residues. In germline, CDR1 is SGDLS, CDR2 YYNGEE. This CDR3 is CASSEQGLSNQPQHF. The CDR3 region has the DNA TGTGCCAGCAGCGAACAGGGTCTGAGCAATCAGCCCCAGCATTTT.

This clonotype has a count of ten or more. The rearrangement uses TRBV10-3 and TRBJ1-3; 8 bases map to TRBD1. Germline lookup yields CDR1 ENHRY and CDR2 SYGVKD. This CDR3 region has 17 residues. V gave up 1 base and J gave up 4 bases; unmatched junction bases: 9. The DNA of the CDR3 is TGTGCCATCAGTGAGTACGACAGGGGAGAAGCCGGAAACACCATATATTTT. Protein sequence: CAISEYDRGEAGNTIYF.

Many counts were recorded for this clonotype. V is TRBV14 and J is TRBJ1-2, with 8 nucleotides matching TRBD1. The V and J ends lost 3 bases and 5 bases, in that order; junction bases with no gene match: 2. The CDR3 loop spans 13 amino acids. Germline CDR1 and CDR2: SGHDN and FVKESK. The CDR3 coding sequence is TGTGCCAGCAGCCAGGGACAGGTTTATGGCTACACCTTC. Amino acids: CASSQGQVYGYTF. The full variable domain, with the rest looked up from reference TRBV14 and TRBJ1-2, is EAGVTQFPSHSVIEKGQTVTLRCDPISGHDNLYWYRRVMGKEIKFLLHFVKESKQDESGMPNNRFLAERTGGTYSTLKVQPAELEDSGVYFCASSQGQVYGYTFGSGTRLTVV.

V usage is TRBV6-1 and J usage is TRBJ1-5; D unresolved. The CDR3 length is 12 residues. The V gene lost 11 bases and the J gene lost 9 bases, with 17 bases spanning the gap. CDR1 and CDR2 from the germline V gene are MNHNS and SASEGT. CDR3 bases: TGTGCCGGTTCACAGACCGCAGGGCCCCAGCATTTT. Translation: CAGSQTAGPQHF.

The chain recombines TRBV5-5 with TRBJ2-3; 16 bases map to TRBD2. V lost 2 bases, J lost 5 bases, and 11 bases stayed unmatched. CDR1 SGHKS and CDR2 YYEKEE come from the germline V gene (reference sequence). The CDR3 extends over 19 amino acids. CDR3 region: CASSLPGLAGGSTVDTQYF. CDR3 DNA sequence: TGTGCCAGCAGCTTACCGGGACTAGCGGGGGGGTCAACCGTAGATACGCAGTATTTT.

The sample holds many counts of this clonotype. The chain recombines TRBV28 with TRBJ1-1; 10 bases fit TRBD1. Germline CDR1 and CDR2: MDHEN and SYDVKM. This CDR3 is 17 amino acids long. V was clipped by 2 bases and J by 1 base; unmatched bases: 7. CDR3 loop: CASSLLGQGMKNTEAFF. CDR3 nucleotide sequence: TGTGCCAGCAGTTTACTGGGACAGGGGATGAAGAACACTGAAGCTTTCTTT.

This clonotype was detected many times. The chain couples TRBV28 to TRBJ1-6; D is unresolved. The V and J ends lost 3 bases and 12 bases respectively, with 9 bases between them. CDR3 length: 12 residues. Germline V lookup: CDR1 MDHEN, CDR2 SYDVKM. CDR3 DNA: TGTGCCAGCAGTTTCCTATTCGGACCCCTCCACTTT. Its translation is CASSFLFGPLHF.

A note on this clonotype: A much larger clone lies a single base off, so this may be a read error. The chain links TRBV6-2 or TRBV6-3 to TRBJ2-7, with D unclear. The germline V gene has CDR1 MNHEY and CDR2 SVGEGT. Trimming cost V 4 bases and J 2 bases, with 12 bases left between them. The CDR3 spans 14 residues. CDR3 residues: CASSWPDGTYEQYF. The CDR3 bases are TGTGCCAGCAGTTGGCCCGACGGTACCTACGAGCAGTACTTC.

The table lists this clonotype with many counts. This chain uses TRBV12-3 or TRBV12-4 with TRBJ2-2; TRBD2 is a possible D gene (5 bases). Trimming left V 5 bases short and J 1 base short, with 11 bases between. This CDR3 has 15 residues. The CDR3 nucleotides are TGTGCCAGCAGTCCCCGGGGTGGGAACACCGGGGAGCTGTTTTTT. Amino acids: CASSPRGGNTGELFF.

This clonotype has a count of ten or more. The chain links TRBV15 to TRBJ1-2; possible D gene TRBD1, 5 bases. The CDR3 spans 15 residues. Trimming pared 2 bases from V and 4 bases from J, leaving 14 bases between. Germline V gives CDR1 LNHNV, CDR2 YYDKDF (reference sequence). The CDR3 DNA follows: TGTGCCACCAGCAGACCTTCAGGGATGAGCTATGGCTACACCTTC. It codes for CATSRPSGMSYGYTF.

This clonotype occurred many times. This chain joins TRBV7-8 and TRBJ1-2, with 9 bases fitting TRBD1. V trimming: 4 bases; J trimming: 4 bases; junction bases outside the gene matches: 4. This CDR3 is 14 amino acids long. Germline-derived CDR1 and CDR2 are SGHVS and FQNEAQ. The CDR3 is CASSSTGGSYGYTF. CDR3 DNA sequence: TGTGCCAGCAGCTCGACAGGGGGAAGCTATGGCTACACCTTC. Full variable domain (remainder filled in from reference TRBV7-8 and TRBJ1-2): GAGVSQSPRYKVAKRGQDVALRCDPISGHVSLFWYQQALGQGPEFLTYFQNEAQLDKSGLPSDRFFAERPEGSVSTLKIQRTQQEDSAVYLCASSSTGGSYGYTFGSGTRLTVV.

On this clonotype itself: A much larger clone is a single base away; this may be a read error. The chain joins TRBV5-4 to TRBJ2-7; 8 bases match TRBD1. J was trimmed by 3 bases and V by 2 bases; bases with no gene match: 7. CDR1 SGHNT and CDR2 YYREEE come from the germline V gene (reference sequence). The length of the CDR3 is 15 residues. The CDR3 protein is CASSLGTGPCYEQYF. The CDR3 nucleotides read TGTGCCAGCAGCTTAGGGACAGGACCCTGCTACGAGCAGTACTTC.

This clonotype was observed at least ten times. The rearrangement joins TRBV7-3 to TRBJ1-1; D remains unclear. CDR3 size: 11 residues. CDR1 is SGHTA and CDR2 is FQGTGA in the germline V gene. V was cut by 9 bases and J by 6 bases, with 11 bases left in between. The DNA for the CDR3 is TGTGCCAGGGCCACGGCCTCTGAAGCTTTCTTT. Translated: CARATASEAFF.

In regard to this clonotype: Its ends do not fully match the called genes, so a read error is possible. This chain joins TRBV14 and TRBJ2-3, with D unresolved. This CDR3 is 14 amino acids long. In germline, CDR1 is SGHDN, CDR2 FVKESK. CDR3: CASNQVDFTDTQYF. CDR3 nucleotides: TGTGCCAGCAACCAAGTGGATTTCACAGATACGCAGTATTTT.

This clonotype was recorded many times. The CDR3 DNA follows: TGTGCCAGCAGTTATGGTGCCGGGGAGACCCAGTACTTC. This gives the protein CASSYGAGETQYF. V is TRBV6-2 or TRBV6-3 and J is TRBJ2-5; D not resolved. CDR1 and CDR2 from the germline V gene are MNHEY and SVGEGT. V lost 3 bases and J 5 bases, leaving 10 bases between the germline ends. The CDR3 spans 13 residues.

This clonotype was counted at least ten times. The chain is built from TRBV15 and TRBJ2-6, with 8 bases that match TRBD2. Trimming cost V 1 base and J 2 bases; bases outside gene matches: 10. In germline, CDR1 is LNHNV, CDR2 YYDKDF (reference sequence). The CDR3 extends over 19 amino acids. CDR3 bases: TGTGCCACCAGCAGAGGAGGAGGGTTAGCGGGGCCTGGGGCCAACGTCCTGACTTTC. It codes for CATSRGGGLAGPGANVLTF. Based on the CDR3 plus reference TRBV15 and TRBJ2-6, the full variable domain is DAMVIQNPRYQVTQFGKPVTLSCSQTLNHNVMYWYQQKSSQAPKLLFHYYDKDFNNEADTPDNFQSRRPNTSFCFLDIRSPGLGDTAMYLCATSRGGGLAGPGANVLTFGAGSRLTVL.

The rearrangement joins TRBV2 to TRBJ2-3; 9 bases map to TRBD2. V was pared by 3 bases and J by 5 bases, with 9 bases of the junction left unmatched. This CDR3 is 16 amino acids long. The germline gives CDR1 SNHLY, CDR2 FYNNEI. CDR3 protein: CASSDPAGGVVDTQYF. Written as DNA, the CDR3 is TGTGCCAGCAGTGATCCGGCGGGAGGGGTCGTAGATACGCAGTATTTT.

This clonotype was detected many times. The chain has TRBV24-1 and TRBJ2-1; 9 positions match TRBD2. Germline lookup yields CDR1 KGHDR and CDR2 SFDVKD. The CDR3 runs to 14 residues. Trimming cost V 5 bases and J 7 bases; bases outside gene matches: 5. The CDR3 sequence: CATSGAGGLNEQFF. As DNA, the CDR3 is TGTGCCACCAGTGGTGCGGGGGGGCTAAATGAGCAGTTCTTC.

This clonotype has at least ten counts. The gene calls are TRBV10-3 and TRBJ1-1; D remains ambiguous. CDR3 size: 13 residues. Germline loops: CDR1 ENHRY, CDR2 SYGVKD. V dropped 2 bases and J dropped 4 bases, with 8 bases sitting between them. CDR3 loop: CAISEGVSTEAFF. Here the CDR3 DNA reads TGTGCCATCAGTGAGGGGGTAAGCACTGAAGCTTTCTTT.

This clonotype was seen at least ten times. One junction end disagrees with the germline gene, perhaps due to a read error. The gene calls are TRBV12-3 or TRBV12-4 and TRBJ2-2, with D maybe TRBD2 (5 bases). This CDR3 has 14 residues. The CDR3: CASTRDSNTGELFF. Written as DNA, the CDR3 is TGCGCCAGCACGAGGGATTCGAACACCGGGGAGCTGTTTTTT.

This clonotype was seen more than once but under ten times. This chain connects TRBV3-1 to TRBJ2-1; the match to TRBD1 covers 11 bases. The CDR3 covers 12 residues. The germline V gene has CDR1 LGHDT and CDR2 YNNKEL (reference sequence). Losses at the gene ends were 3 bases for V and 15 bases for J; bases not matched to a gene: 4. The CDR3 sequence: CASSQEDRGRFF. Here the CDR3 DNA reads TGTGCCAGCAGCCAGGAGGACAGGGGGCGGTTCTTC.

This clonotype was counted at least ten times. V and J are TRBV2 and TRBJ2-7; D may match TRBD1 or TRBD2 (5 bases each). Germline-derived CDR1 and CDR2 are SNHLY and FYNNEI. V was cut by 4 bases and J by 2 bases, with 6 bases left in between. The CDR3 extends over 12 amino acids. The CDR3 is CASSGGTYEQYF. The CDR3 DNA reads TGTGCCAGCAGTGGGGGGACCTACGAGCAGTACTTC.

This clonotype was counted many times. V gene TRBV6-2 or TRBV6-3 combines with J gene TRBJ1-1; maybe TRBD1 (5 bases). V lost 5 bases and J lost 1, with 17 bases in between. The CDR3 is made up of 16 amino acids. Germline loops: CDR1 MNHEY, CDR2 SVGEGT. The CDR3: CASSIPGTGKNTEAFF. In nucleotides, the CDR3 is TGTGCCAGCAGTATCCCCGGGACGGGGAAGAACACTGAAGCTTTCTTT.

This clonotype occurred many times. V usage is TRBV20-1 and J usage is TRBJ2-7; 9 bases fit TRBD2. The CDR3 length is 12 residues. V shed 3 bases and J 7 bases; nucleotides not matched to a gene: 4. Germline V gives CDR1 DFQATT, CDR2 SNEGSKA (reference sequence). CDR3 in amino acids: CSARGTSPEQYF. The CDR3 region has the DNA TGCAGTGCTAGGGGGACTAGCCCGGAGCAGTACTTC.

The table lists this clonotype with many counts. The CDR3 reads CASSYKQGATGNTIYF. CDR3 DNA sequence: TGTGCCAGCAGTTATAAGCAGGGGGCAACGGGAAACACCATATATTTT. This chain joins TRBV7-6 and TRBJ1-3; 8 nucleotides agree with TRBD1. The germline CDR1 and CDR2 sequences are SGHVS and FNYEAQ. The CDR3 is 16 residues long. The V gene end was trimmed by 6 bases and the J gene end by 4 bases; junction bases not matched to a gene: 11. The full variable domain, in which reference TRBV7-6 and TRBJ1-3 provide the parts outside the CDR3, is GAGVSQSPRYKVTKRGQDVALRCDPISGHVSLYWYRQALGQGPEFLTYFNYEAQQDKSGLPNDRFSAERPEGSISTLTIQRTEQRDSAMYRCASSYKQGATGNTIYFGEGSWLTVV.